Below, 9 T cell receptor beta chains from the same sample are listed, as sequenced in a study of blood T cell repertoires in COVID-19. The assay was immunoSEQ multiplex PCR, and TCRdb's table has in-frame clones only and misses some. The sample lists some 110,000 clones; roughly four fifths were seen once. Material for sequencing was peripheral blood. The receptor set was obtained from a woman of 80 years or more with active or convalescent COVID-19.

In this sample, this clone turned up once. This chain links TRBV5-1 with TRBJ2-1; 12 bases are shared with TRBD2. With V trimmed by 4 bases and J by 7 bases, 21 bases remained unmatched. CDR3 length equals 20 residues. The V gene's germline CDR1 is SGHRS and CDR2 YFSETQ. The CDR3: CASSLDLRDNAGTSGNEQFF. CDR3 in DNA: TGCGCCAGCAGCCTAGACCTCCGGGACAATGCCGGGACTAGCGGGAATGAGCAGTTCTTC.

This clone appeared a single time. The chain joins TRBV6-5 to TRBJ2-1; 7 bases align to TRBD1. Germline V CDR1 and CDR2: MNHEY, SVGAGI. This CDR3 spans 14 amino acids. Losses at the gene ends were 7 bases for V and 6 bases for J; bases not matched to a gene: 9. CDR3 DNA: TGTGCCAGCATGGGGACAGCGCAGGGCAATGAGCAGTTCTTC. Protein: CASMGTAQGNEQFF.

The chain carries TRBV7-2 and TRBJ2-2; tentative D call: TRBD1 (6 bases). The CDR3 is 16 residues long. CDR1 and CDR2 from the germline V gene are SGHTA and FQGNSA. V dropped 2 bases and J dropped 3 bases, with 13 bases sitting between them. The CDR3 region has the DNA TGTGCCAGCAGCTTATGGGGGCCAGGGGACACCGGGGAGCTGTTTTTT. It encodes CASSLWGPGDTGELFF.

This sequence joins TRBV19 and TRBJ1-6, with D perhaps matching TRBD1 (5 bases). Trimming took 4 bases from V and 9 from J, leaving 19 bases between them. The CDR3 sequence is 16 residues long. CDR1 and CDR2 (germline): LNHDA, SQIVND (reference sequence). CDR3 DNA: TGTGCCAGTAGTAGCCCCGCGGGGCCATCCAGTTCACCCCTCCACTTT. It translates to CASSSPAGPSSSPLHF.

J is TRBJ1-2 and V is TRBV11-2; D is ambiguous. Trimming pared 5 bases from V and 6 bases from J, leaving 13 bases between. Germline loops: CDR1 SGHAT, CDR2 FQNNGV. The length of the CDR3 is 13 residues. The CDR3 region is CASSPPARDGYTF. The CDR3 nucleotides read TGTGCCAGCAGCCCACCCGCCCGGGATGGCTACACCTTC.

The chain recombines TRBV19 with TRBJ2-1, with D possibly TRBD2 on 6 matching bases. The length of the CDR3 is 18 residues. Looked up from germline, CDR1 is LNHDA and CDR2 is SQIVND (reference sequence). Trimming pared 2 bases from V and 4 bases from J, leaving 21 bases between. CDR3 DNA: TGTGCCAGTAGTATATCCGGAGGAGGGGCCCTGGGATACAATGAGCAGTTCTTC. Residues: CASSISGGGALGYNEQFF.

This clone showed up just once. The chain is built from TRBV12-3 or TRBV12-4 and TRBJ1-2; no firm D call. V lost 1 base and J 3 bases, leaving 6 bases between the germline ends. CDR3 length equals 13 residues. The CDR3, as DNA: TGTGCCAGCAGTTTAGGGAGCCACTATGGCTACACCTTC. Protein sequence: CASSLGSHYGYTF.

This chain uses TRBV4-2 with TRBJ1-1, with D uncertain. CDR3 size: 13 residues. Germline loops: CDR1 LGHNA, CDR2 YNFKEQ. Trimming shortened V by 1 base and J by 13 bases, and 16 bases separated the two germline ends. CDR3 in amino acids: CASSQGPGAKVFF. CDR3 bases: TGTGCCAGCAGCCAAGGACCCGGAGCGAAGGTTTTCTTT.

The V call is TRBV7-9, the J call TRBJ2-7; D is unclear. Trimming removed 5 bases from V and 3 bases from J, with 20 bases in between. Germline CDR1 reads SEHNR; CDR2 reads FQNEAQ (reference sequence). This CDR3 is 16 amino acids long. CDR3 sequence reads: CASSPRSGNPFYEQYF. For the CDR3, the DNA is TGTGCCAGCAGCCCCAGGTCAGGAAACCCCTTCTACGAGCAGTACTTC.